The table lists the clone carrying this T cell receptor (beta chain) with many counts. The data are from a study of regulatory T cells in long-lasting Graves disease. The time point here: newly diagnosed GD, antithyroid drugs for less than 3 months. Extracted PBMC RNA gave rise to the TCR library. Library construction for TCR beta used iRepertoire HTBI primers and Arm-PCR of CDR3 regions. TCRdb used MiXCR to reprocess the multiplex PCR reads, holding one entry per CDR3 protein. The data hold under 450,000 distinct CDR3 sequences, with under 20% observed a single time. The germline CDR1 and CDR2 sequences are MNHEY and SVGAGI. The CDR3 is 13 residues long. The V gene lost 2 bases and the J gene lost 3 bases, with 5 bases spanning the gap. This same sample was also part of a study on T cells in Graves' hyperthyroidism and ophthalmopathy.

This TCR derives from a woman between 18 and 30 years old with Graves disease. The chain has TRBV6-5 and TRBJ1-5; D gene uncertain. Material: peripheral blood mononuclear cells (PBMCs), obtained at new diagnosis, from a patient treated with antithyroid drugs. The CDR3: CASSYSLNQPQHF. Written as DNA, the CDR3 is TGTGCCAGCAGTTACAGTCTCAATCAGCCCCAGCATTTT.